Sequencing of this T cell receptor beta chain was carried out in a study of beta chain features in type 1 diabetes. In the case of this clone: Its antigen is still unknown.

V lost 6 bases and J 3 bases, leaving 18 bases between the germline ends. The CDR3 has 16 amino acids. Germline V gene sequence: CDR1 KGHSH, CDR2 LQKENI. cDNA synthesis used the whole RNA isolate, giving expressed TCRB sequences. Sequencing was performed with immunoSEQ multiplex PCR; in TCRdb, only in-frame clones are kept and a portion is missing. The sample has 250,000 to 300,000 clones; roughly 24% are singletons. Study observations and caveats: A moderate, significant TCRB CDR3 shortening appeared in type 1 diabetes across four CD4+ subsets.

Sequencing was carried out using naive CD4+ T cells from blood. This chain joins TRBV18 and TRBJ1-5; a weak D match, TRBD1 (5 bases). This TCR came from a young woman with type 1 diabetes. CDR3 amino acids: CASSPETRGINQPQHF. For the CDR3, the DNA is TGTGCCAGCTCCCCAGAGACACGGGGGATCAATCAGCCCCAGCATTTT.